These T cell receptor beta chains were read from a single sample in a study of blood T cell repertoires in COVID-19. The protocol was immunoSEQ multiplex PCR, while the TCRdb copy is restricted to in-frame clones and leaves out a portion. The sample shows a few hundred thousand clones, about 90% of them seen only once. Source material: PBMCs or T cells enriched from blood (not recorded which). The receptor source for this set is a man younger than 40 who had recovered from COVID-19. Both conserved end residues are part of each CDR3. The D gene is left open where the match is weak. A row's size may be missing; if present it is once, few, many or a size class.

CDR3nt: TGTGCCAGCAGTTTAGTCGGCAGGGGGAGTTCTCAGCCCCAGCATTTT
CDR3aa: CASSLVGRGSSQPQHF
d_gene: TRBD1
v_gene: TRBV27
j_gene: TRBJ1-5
abundance: NA

CDR3nt: TGTGCCAGCAGTTCCCCGGGGGTGGCAGATACGCAGTATTTT
CDR3aa: CASSSPGVADTQYF
d_gene: NA
v_gene: TRBV28
j_gene: TRBJ2-3
abundance: NA

CDR3nt: TGTGCCGCGAAGGAGTCGTTCTCAACCACAGATACGCAGTATTTT
CDR3aa: CAAKESFSTTDTQYF
d_gene: NA
v_gene: TRBV2
j_gene: TRBJ2-3
abundance: NA

CDR3nt: TGTGCCATCAGTACTACAGGGGGGACCGGGGAGCTGTTTTTT
CDR3aa: CAISTTGGTGELFF
d_gene: TRBD1
v_gene: TRBV10-3
j_gene: TRBJ2-2
abundance: NA

CDR3nt: TGTGCCAGCAGTTTAGTGCGACAGAACCCCTACGAGCAGTACTTC
CDR3aa: CASSLVRQNPYEQYF
d_gene: NA
v_gene: TRBV28
j_gene: TRBJ2-7
abundance: once

CDR3nt: TGTGCCAGCAGCTTAGTAGGGTCAGGGAAAAATAATTCACCCCTCCACTTT
CDR3aa: CASSLVGSGKNNSPLHF
d_gene: NA
v_gene: TRBV7-8
j_gene: TRBJ1-6
abundance: few

CDR3nt: TGTGCCAGCAGCCAAGCCAGCGGACGGTCCTACAATGAGCAGTTCTTC
CDR3aa: CASSQASGRSYNEQFF
d_gene: NA
v_gene: TRBV3-1/TRBV3-2
j_gene: TRBJ2-1
abundance: few

CDR3nt: TGTGCCTGGATAGGACAGAACACTGAAGCTTTCTTT
CDR3aa: CAWIGQNTEAFF
d_gene: NA
v_gene: TRBV30
j_gene: TRBJ1-1
abundance: NA

CDR3nt: TGTGCCAGCAGCTCCCCAGGGCTCGGGCAAGAGACCCAGTACTTC
CDR3aa: CASSSPGLGQETQYF
d_gene: NA
v_gene: TRBV7-3
j_gene: TRBJ2-5
abundance: few

CDR3nt: TGTGCCAGCAGTTACGCCCGGACAGCCTATGGCTACACCTTC
CDR3aa: CASSYARTAYGYTF
d_gene: NA
v_gene: TRBV6-5
j_gene: TRBJ1-2
abundance: NA

CDR3nt: TGTGCCAGCTCAGCGGGACAGGCCTACTACGAGCAGTACTTC
CDR3aa: CASSAGQAYYEQYF
d_gene: TRBD1
v_gene: TRBV18
j_gene: TRBJ2-7
abundance: NA

CDR3nt: TGTGCCAGCAGCCACGGGACAGTGCCCTACGAGCAGTACTTC
CDR3aa: CASSHGTVPYEQYF
d_gene: TRBD1
v_gene: TRBV5-5
j_gene: TRBJ2-7
abundance: NA

CDR3nt: TGTGCCAGCAGGCAAACAGGGAGAAATGGCTACACCTTC
CDR3aa: CASRQTGRNGYTF
d_gene: NA
v_gene: TRBV6-5
j_gene: TRBJ1-2
abundance: NA

CDR3nt: TGTGCCAGCAGCCAAGGGCTAGCGGGGGGGCCCGGGGAGCTGTTTTTT
CDR3aa: CASSQGLAGGPGELFF
d_gene: TRBD2
v_gene: TRBV3-1/TRBV3-2
j_gene: TRBJ2-2
abundance: NA

CDR3nt: TGTGCCAGCAGTATCAACTATGGCTACACCTTC
CDR3aa: CASSINYGYTF
d_gene: NA
v_gene: TRBV9
j_gene: TRBJ1-2
abundance: NA

CDR3nt: TGTGCCAGCAGTTTAGGGGCAGGGGGCGCGTCACCCCTCCACTTT
CDR3aa: CASSLGAGGASPLHF
d_gene: TRBD1
v_gene: TRBV27
j_gene: TRBJ1-6
abundance: few

CDR3nt: TGTGCCAGCAGCAAAGCACCAACAGGGGGGTATGGCTACACCTTC
CDR3aa: CASSKAPTGGYGYTF
d_gene: NA
v_gene: TRBV21-1
j_gene: TRBJ1-2
abundance: NA

CDR3nt: TGCGCCAGCAGCTTGGCGCGGCTTGGCCAAGAGACCCAGTACTTC
CDR3aa: CASSLARLGQETQYF
d_gene: NA
v_gene: TRBV5-1
j_gene: TRBJ2-5
abundance: NA

CDR3nt: TGTGCCAGCATCCAGGGGGGCGGGACCGGGGAGCTGTTTTTT
CDR3aa: CASIQGGGTGELFF
d_gene: NA
v_gene: TRBV2
j_gene: TRBJ2-2
abundance: once

CDR3nt: TGTGCCAGCTCATCGGGACAGCACTACGAGCAGTACTTC
CDR3aa: CASSSGQHYEQYF
d_gene: TRBD1
v_gene: TRBV18
j_gene: TRBJ2-7
abundance: NA

CDR3nt: TGTGCCAGCAGTGGACAGGTAGACTCACCCCTCCACTTT
CDR3aa: CASSGQVDSPLHF
d_gene: TRBD1
v_gene: TRBV12-3/TRBV12-4
j_gene: TRBJ1-6
abundance: NA

CDR3nt: TGTGCCAGTCGACCACAGGGGGCAGCCCCCTATGGCTACACCTTC
CDR3aa: CASRPQGAAPYGYTF
d_gene: TRBD1
v_gene: TRBV27
j_gene: TRBJ1-2
abundance: NA

CDR3nt: TGTGCCAGCAGTTTGATTGACTCCGTAGGCTACGAGCAGTACTTC
CDR3aa: CASSLIDSVGYEQYF
d_gene: NA
v_gene: TRBV27
j_gene: TRBJ2-7
abundance: many

CDR3nt: TGCAGCGCTGACGGTGCCACCGGGGAGCTGTTTTTT
CDR3aa: CSADGATGELFF
d_gene: NA
v_gene: TRBV29-1
j_gene: TRBJ2-2
abundance: NA

CDR3nt: TGTGCCAGCAGCTATGGGACAGGGAATTACGAGCAGTACTTC
CDR3aa: CASSYGTGNYEQYF
d_gene: TRBD1
v_gene: TRBV7-9
j_gene: TRBJ2-7
abundance: NA

CDR3nt: TGTGCCAGTACCCTAGGACAGACAAACTATGGCTACACCTTC
CDR3aa: CASTLGQTNYGYTF
d_gene: NA
v_gene: TRBV19
j_gene: TRBJ1-2
abundance: NA

CDR3nt: TGCAGCGTTGAAGACCTCTCGGGACAGGGGGCCTACGAGCAGTACTTC
CDR3aa: CSVEDLSGQGAYEQYF
d_gene: TRBD1
v_gene: TRBV29-1
j_gene: TRBJ2-7
abundance: NA

CDR3nt: TGTGCCAGCAGTCACGGGGGGTCGGGGATGGGAACTAATGAAAAACTGTTTTTT
CDR3aa: CASSHGGSGMGTNEKLFF
d_gene: NA
v_gene: TRBV7-9
j_gene: TRBJ1-4
abundance: NA

CDR3nt: TGTGCCAGCAGCCCGAGGGGGAGACCGTACTATGGCTACACCTTC
CDR3aa: CASSPRGRPYYGYTF
d_gene: NA
v_gene: TRBV28
j_gene: TRBJ1-2
abundance: NA

CDR3nt: TGTGCCAGTAGCCGAGACAGGGTCAATGAGCAGTTCTTC
CDR3aa: CASSRDRVNEQFF
d_gene: TRBD1
v_gene: TRBV19
j_gene: TRBJ2-1
abundance: NA

CDR3nt: TGTGCCAGCAGGCGCCCTCGTGGGCCCCAGCATTTT
CDR3aa: CASRRPRGPQHF
d_gene: NA
v_gene: TRBV28
j_gene: TRBJ1-5
abundance: NA

CDR3nt: TGCGCCAGCAGCTTGGGTGGGTACAGGGTGAAAGGAGAGACCCAGTACTTC
CDR3aa: CASSLGGYRVKGETQYF
d_gene: NA
v_gene: TRBV5-1
j_gene: TRBJ2-5
abundance: NA

CDR3nt: TGTGCCACCAGTGGGACTAGCGGGGGGGAAGCAGATACGCAGTATTTT
CDR3aa: CATSGTSGGEADTQYF
d_gene: TRBD2
v_gene: TRBV15
j_gene: TRBJ2-3
abundance: NA

CDR3nt: TGTGCCAGCAGCTTAGAAGCTCGGAGCAATGAGCAGTTCTTC
CDR3aa: CASSLEARSNEQFF
d_gene: NA
v_gene: TRBV7-9
j_gene: TRBJ2-1
abundance: NA

CDR3nt: TGTGCCAGCAGCTTAGTACAGGGGGCTTTTAGGGCAGATACGCAGTATTTT
CDR3aa: CASSLVQGAFRADTQYF
d_gene: TRBD1
v_gene: TRBV7-9
j_gene: TRBJ2-3
abundance: NA

CDR3nt: TGTGCCAGCAGCTTAAAGACTAGCGGGGGGCGAGGCGGGGAGCTGTTTTTT
CDR3aa: CASSLKTSGGRGGELFF
d_gene: TRBD2
v_gene: TRBV7-8
j_gene: TRBJ2-2
abundance: NA

CDR3nt: TGTGCCTGGAGTGTACTGGGGGCTTATGGCTACACCTTC
CDR3aa: CAWSVLGAYGYTF
d_gene: NA
v_gene: TRBV30
j_gene: TRBJ1-2
abundance: NA

CDR3nt: TGTGCCAGCAGCTCTGGGGGGGGCATGAACACTGAAGCTTTCTTT
CDR3aa: CASSSGGGMNTEAFF
d_gene: NA
v_gene: TRBV5-4
j_gene: TRBJ1-1
abundance: NA

CDR3nt: TGTGCCAGCAGCTTAGGTTATCCGAACACCGGGGAGCTGTTTTTT
CDR3aa: CASSLGYPNTGELFF
d_gene: NA
v_gene: TRBV7-9
j_gene: TRBJ2-2
abundance: NA

CDR3nt: TGTGCCTGGAGTACAGGGCATCAGCCCCAGCATTTT
CDR3aa: CAWSTGHQPQHF
d_gene: NA
v_gene: TRBV30
j_gene: TRBJ1-5
abundance: NA

CDR3nt: TGTGCCAGCAGCTTAGCTTTTACACAAGCGGGGCTAAACAATGAGCAGTTCTTC
CDR3aa: CASSLAFTQAGLNNEQFF
d_gene: TRBD2
v_gene: TRBV7-9
j_gene: TRBJ2-1
abundance: NA

CDR3nt: TGTGCCAGCAGCGTGGACTGGGCAGGGGGGATCACTGAAGCTTTCTTT
CDR3aa: CASSVDWAGGITEAFF
d_gene: TRBD1
v_gene: TRBV9
j_gene: TRBJ1-1
abundance: NA

CDR3nt: TGTGCCAGCAGCTTAGCTAGCGCTTTACAAGAGACCCAGTACTTC
CDR3aa: CASSLASALQETQYF
d_gene: NA
v_gene: TRBV7-9
j_gene: TRBJ2-5
abundance: NA

CDR3nt: TGTGCCAGCAGTTCTTTGGGCCAGCCCCAGCATTTT
CDR3aa: CASSSLGQPQHF
d_gene: NA
v_gene: TRBV28
j_gene: TRBJ1-5
abundance: NA

CDR3nt: TGTGCCAGCAGCGCTGGGGGACAGACTGAAGCTTTCTTT
CDR3aa: CASSAGGQTEAFF
d_gene: TRBD1
v_gene: TRBV9
j_gene: TRBJ1-1
abundance: NA

CDR3nt: TGTGCCAGCAGCTTAGAGGAGCAGGGCTTTAATTCACCCCTCCACTTT
CDR3aa: CASSLEEQGFNSPLHF
d_gene: NA
v_gene: TRBV11-2
j_gene: TRBJ1-6
abundance: NA

CDR3nt: TGCGCCAGCAGCGCGGACAGCCTGGAAGAGACCCAGTACTTC
CDR3aa: CASSADSLEETQYF
d_gene: NA
v_gene: TRBV5-1
j_gene: TRBJ2-5
abundance: NA

CDR3nt: TGTGCCAGCAGTGACTCCTATAACACAGATACGCAGTATTTT
CDR3aa: CASSDSYNTDTQYF
d_gene: NA
v_gene: TRBV6-4
j_gene: TRBJ2-3
abundance: NA

CDR3nt: TGTGCCAGCAGCTTGGGACTAGCGGGGGCCTACTCCTACGAGCAGTACTTC
CDR3aa: CASSLGLAGAYSYEQYF
d_gene: TRBD2
v_gene: TRBV3-1/TRBV3-2
j_gene: TRBJ2-7
abundance: once

CDR3nt: TGTGCCAGCAGTTTTCTACAGACAACTAATGAAAAACTGTTTTTT
CDR3aa: CASSFLQTTNEKLFF
d_gene: NA
v_gene: TRBV6-2/TRBV6-3
j_gene: TRBJ1-4
abundance: NA

CDR3nt: TGTGCCAGCAGTCTCTCCCCAGGACAAGAGACCCAGTACTTC
CDR3aa: CASSLSPGQETQYF
d_gene: NA
v_gene: TRBV28
j_gene: TRBJ2-5
abundance: NA

CDR3nt: TGTGCCAGCAGCGTGGGGGACAGGGTATACCCCTTTAGCTCCTACGAGCAGTACTTC
CDR3aa: CASSVGDRVYPFSSYEQYF
d_gene: TRBD1
v_gene: TRBV5-5
j_gene: TRBJ2-7
abundance: NA

CDR3nt: TGTGCCAGCAGCCCGCGGGACAGGGGGCGGGTGTACACTGAAGCTTTCTTT
CDR3aa: CASSPRDRGRVYTEAFF
d_gene: TRBD1
v_gene: TRBV7-9
j_gene: TRBJ1-1
abundance: once

CDR3nt: TGTGCCACCAGCGGTGGGACAGGGGGCTACGAGCAGTACTTC
CDR3aa: CATSGGTGGYEQYF
d_gene: TRBD1
v_gene: TRBV15
j_gene: TRBJ2-7
abundance: NA

CDR3nt: TGTGCCAGCAGTCGGCTCTCACAGGGGGGAAATTCACCCCTCCACTTT
CDR3aa: CASSRLSQGGNSPLHF
d_gene: TRBD1
v_gene: TRBV27
j_gene: TRBJ1-6
abundance: NA

CDR3nt: TGTGCCAGCAGTTACCGGGGACTTAGCAATCAGCCCCAGCATTTT
CDR3aa: CASSYRGLSNQPQHF
d_gene: NA
v_gene: TRBV28
j_gene: TRBJ1-5
abundance: NA

CDR3nt: TGTGCCAGCGGAAGGACTAGCGGGGGGTACGAGCAGTACTTC
CDR3aa: CASGRTSGGYEQYF
d_gene: TRBD2
v_gene: TRBV2
j_gene: TRBJ2-7
abundance: NA

CDR3nt: TGCGCCAGCAGCCCGGACAGGAAAGAGACCCAGTACTTC
CDR3aa: CASSPDRKETQYF
d_gene: TRBD1
v_gene: TRBV5-1
j_gene: TRBJ2-5
abundance: NA

CDR3nt: TGCGCCAGCAGTCGGACCTATCGGGGGGAAAAACTGTTTTTT
CDR3aa: CASSRTYRGEKLFF
d_gene: NA
v_gene: TRBV5-1
j_gene: TRBJ1-4
abundance: NA